Listed below are T cell receptor beta chains from one sample, sequenced in a study of shared clonotypes between healthy human individuals. TCRdb's copy holds only in-frame clones and misses some; the assay was immunoSEQ multiplex PCR. This sample carries approximately 1.9 million clones, roughly 93% of them seen once, and the ten largest clones take around 1.7%. What was sequenced was naive CD8+ T cells from PBMCs. All receptors come from a man between 18 and 35 years old in good health. Some clones in this sample may be carry-over from other donors' samples. Both conserved end residues are trimmed from each CDR3.

j_gene: TRBJ2-2
v_gene: TRBV18
CDR3aa: ASSPGPGELF

j_gene: TRBJ1-5
v_gene: TRBV7-9
CDR3aa: ASSAFLGQGAGQPQH

j_gene: TRBJ2-2
v_gene: TRBV27
CDR3aa: ASSLPYNTGELF

j_gene: TRBJ2-7
v_gene: TRBV6-5
CDR3aa: ASSPTGDEQY

j_gene: TRBJ2-2
v_gene: TRBV18
CDR3aa: ASSPLVTNTGELF

j_gene: TRBJ2-7
v_gene: TRBV10-3
CDR3aa: AISESGTGAEQY

j_gene: TRBJ2-1
v_gene: TRBV4-1
CDR3aa: ASSRPTSSSLNEQF

j_gene: TRBJ2-3
v_gene: TRBV5-1
CDR3aa: ASSVRALTDTQY

j_gene: TRBJ2-3
v_gene: TRBV27
CDR3aa: ASGTRGTTDTQY

j_gene: TRBJ2-7
v_gene: TRBV5-1
CDR3aa: ASSFAGTGLYEQY

j_gene: TRBJ1-3
v_gene: TRBV9
CDR3aa: ASSLQTGTAMSSGNTIY

j_gene: TRBJ2-4
v_gene: TRBV9
CDR3aa: ASSPTGQVTKNIQY

j_gene: TRBJ1-1
v_gene: TRBV6-4
CDR3aa: ASSVRGNTEAF

j_gene: TRBJ2-7
v_gene: TRBV28
CDR3aa: ASSPPGGPEQY

j_gene: TRBJ2-7
v_gene: TRBV11-2
CDR3aa: ASSFPQALYEQY

j_gene: TRBJ1-1
v_gene: TRBV5-6
CDR3aa: ASSFLRDPNTEAF

j_gene: TRBJ2-7
v_gene: TRBV7-9
CDR3aa: ASSLGTAEQY

j_gene: TRBJ1-1
v_gene: TRBV5-6
CDR3aa: ASSLGRRYTEAF

j_gene: TRBJ2-7
v_gene: TRBV6-6
CDR3aa: ASSYSFLYEQY

j_gene: TRBJ2-5
v_gene: TRBV27
CDR3aa: ASSRLAGGETQY

j_gene: TRBJ2-7
v_gene: TRBV11-2
CDR3aa: ASSGGTNGYEQY

j_gene: TRBJ2-3
v_gene: TRBV6-5
CDR3aa: ASTKTSGSTDTQY

j_gene: TRBJ2-7
v_gene: TRBV7-9
CDR3aa: ASSLVGQRDGRYEQY

j_gene: TRBJ2-1
v_gene: TRBV11-2
CDR3aa: ASSPEDGNNEQF

j_gene: TRBJ2-3
v_gene: TRBV28
CDR3aa: ASSSNSGTGDTTDTQY

j_gene: TRBJ2-5
v_gene: TRBV5-8
CDR3aa: ASSYPGWADGEETQY

j_gene: TRBJ2-1
v_gene: TRBV7-9
CDR3aa: ASSQSIPPRDEQF

j_gene: TRBJ2-1
v_gene: TRBV6-6
CDR3aa: ASTDPLDYYNEQF

j_gene: TRBJ1-4
v_gene: TRBV13
CDR3aa: ASSAGTRSEKLF

j_gene: TRBJ2-3
v_gene: TRBV6-1
CDR3aa: ASIGLAATDTQY

j_gene: TRBJ1-3
v_gene: TRBV5-3
CDR3aa: ARSADVQLSSGNTIY

j_gene: TRBJ2-1
v_gene: TRBV27
CDR3aa: ASSSFYGSSYNEQF

j_gene: TRBJ2-3
v_gene: TRBV7-9
CDR3aa: ASSFYGRADTQY

j_gene: TRBJ1-2
v_gene: TRBV6-1
CDR3aa: ASSDRTGYYGYT

j_gene: TRBJ1-2
v_gene: TRBV9
CDR3aa: ASSTPPGYT

j_gene: TRBJ1-2
v_gene: TRBV28
CDR3aa: ASSSVSEDYGYT

j_gene: TRBJ2-7
v_gene: TRBV27
CDR3aa: ASSLAGVPSFYEQY

j_gene: TRBJ1-3
v_gene: TRBV30
CDR3aa: AWRRSGSGNTIY

j_gene: TRBJ2-1
v_gene: TRBV6-1
CDR3aa: ASSETLASGSYEQF

j_gene: TRBJ2-7
v_gene: TRBV27
CDR3aa: ASRTTGSEQY

j_gene: TRBJ1-2
v_gene: TRBV21-1
CDR3aa: ASSKGFVGQKNYGYT

j_gene: TRBJ2-7
v_gene: TRBV4-1
CDR3aa: ASSQPFRDRSYEQY